The TCR beta chain described here comes from a study of T cells in Graves' hyperthyroidism and ophthalmopathy. Researchers took RNA transcripts and amplified the TCR beta CDR3 regions from them. HTBI primers drove first-round RT-PCR of the TCR CDR3. One entry per CDR3 protein, called by TCRdb with MiXCR from the multiplex PCR reads. The top ten clones hold roughly 13% of a sample with around 520,000 distinct CDR3 sequences, less than 15% of them seen once. Germline lookup yields CDR1 SGHDT and CDR2 YYEEEE. The ends were cut back, 3 bases at V and 11 bases at J, with 14 bases in the middle. The CDR3 consists of 13 residues. Aged 18 to 65, the patients had hyperthyroidism that was newly diagnosed and had lasted under 2 months.

Sequenced: blood. The V call is TRBV5-6, the J call TRBJ2-2; D might be TRBD1 (6 bases). The TCR sequence derives from a woman aged 40 to 55 with Graves' hyperthyroidism. DNA of the CDR3: TGTGCCAGCAGCTCTAATCTACAGGGTGAGCTGTTTTTT. It encodes CASSSNLQGELFF.